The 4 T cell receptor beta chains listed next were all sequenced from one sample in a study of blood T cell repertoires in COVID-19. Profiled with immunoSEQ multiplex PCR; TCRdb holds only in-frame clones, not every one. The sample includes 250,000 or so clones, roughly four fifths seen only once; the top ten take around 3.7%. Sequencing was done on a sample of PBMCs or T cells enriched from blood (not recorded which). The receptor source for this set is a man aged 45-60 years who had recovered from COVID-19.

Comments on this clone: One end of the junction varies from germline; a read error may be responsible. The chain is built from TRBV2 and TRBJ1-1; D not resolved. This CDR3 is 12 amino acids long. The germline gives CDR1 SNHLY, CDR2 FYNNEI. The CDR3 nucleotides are TGTGCCAACAGTGAACAGTCTTATGAAGCTTTCTTT. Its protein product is CANSEQSYEAFF.

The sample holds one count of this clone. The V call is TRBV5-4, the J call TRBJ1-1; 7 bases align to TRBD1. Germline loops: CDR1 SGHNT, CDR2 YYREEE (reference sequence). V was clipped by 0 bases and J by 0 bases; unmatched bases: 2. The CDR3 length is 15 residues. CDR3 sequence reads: CASSLEGAMNTEAFF. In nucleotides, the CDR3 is TGTGCCAGCAGCTTGGAGGGGGCGATGAACACTGAAGCTTTCTTT. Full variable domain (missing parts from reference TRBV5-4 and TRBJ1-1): ETGVTQSPTHLIKTRGQQVTLRCSSQSGHNTVSWYQQALGQGPQFIFQYYREEENGRGNFPPRFSGLQFPNYSSELNVNALELDDSALYLCASSLEGAMNTEAFFGQGTRLTVV.

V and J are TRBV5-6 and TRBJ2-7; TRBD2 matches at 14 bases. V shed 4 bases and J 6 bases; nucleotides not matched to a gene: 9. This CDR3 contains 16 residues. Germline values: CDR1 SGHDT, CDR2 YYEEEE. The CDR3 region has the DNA TGTGCCAGCAGCGGCTGGGGACTAGCGGGAGTATCCGAGCAGTACTTC. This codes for CASSGWGLAGVSEQYF.

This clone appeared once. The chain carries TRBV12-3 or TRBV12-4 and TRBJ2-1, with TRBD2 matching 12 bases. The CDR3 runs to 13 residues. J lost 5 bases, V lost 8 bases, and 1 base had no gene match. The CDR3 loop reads CASRTSGNNEQFF. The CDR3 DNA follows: TGTGCCAGCCGGACTAGCGGGAACAATGAGCAGTTCTTC.